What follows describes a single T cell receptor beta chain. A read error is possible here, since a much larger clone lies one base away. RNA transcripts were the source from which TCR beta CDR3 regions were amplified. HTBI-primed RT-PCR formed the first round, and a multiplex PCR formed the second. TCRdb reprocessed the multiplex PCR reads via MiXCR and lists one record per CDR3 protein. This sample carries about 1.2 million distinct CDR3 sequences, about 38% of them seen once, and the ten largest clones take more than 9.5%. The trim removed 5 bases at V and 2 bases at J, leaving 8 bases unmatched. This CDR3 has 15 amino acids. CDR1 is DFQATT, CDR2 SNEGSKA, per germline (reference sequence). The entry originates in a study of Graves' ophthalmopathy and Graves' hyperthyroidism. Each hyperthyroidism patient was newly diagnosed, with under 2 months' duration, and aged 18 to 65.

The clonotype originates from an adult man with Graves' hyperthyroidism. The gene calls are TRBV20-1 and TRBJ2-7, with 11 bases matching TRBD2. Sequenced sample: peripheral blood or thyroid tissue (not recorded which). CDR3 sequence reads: CSARRLAGSPYEQYF. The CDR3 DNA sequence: TGCAGTGCTCGGCGACTAGCGGGAAGCCCCTACGAGCAGTACTTC.